This T cell receptor beta chain appears in the sequencing data of a study of T cells in Graves' hyperthyroidism and ophthalmopathy. The wider study: Peripheral blood was taken when the disease was first diagnosed, before any treatment began.

This clonotype has a count of ten or more. Its matching antigen is unknown. Study-wide results and limits: Classification by a 13 V-J model distinguished ophthalmopathy from stable hyperthyroidism. Researchers found most expanded thyroid clonotypes above 0.001 in blood as well.

Regions amplified from RNA transcripts were the TCR beta CDR3 regions. The HTBI primer set served for first-round RT-PCR of the TCR CDR3. TCRdb passed the multiplex PCR reads through MiXCR, listing each CDR3 protein once. The repertoire consists of 200,000 to 250,000 distinct CDR3 sequences, with about a sixth occurring once and the leading ten covering 25% to 30%. Diagnosis relied on clinical symptoms, serum thyroxine and TRAb, thyroid ultrasound and orbital computed tomography. The source material was blood. This TCR derives from a woman aged 18-29 years with Graves' ophthalmopathy.

CDR3 residues: CASSASGTTADTQYF. Written as DNA, the CDR3 is TGTGCCAGCAGCGCCTCCGGGACAACTGCGGATACGCAGTATTTT. The chain is built from TRBV11-3 and TRBJ2-3; D perhaps matches TRBD1 (6 bases). Germline loops: CDR1 SGHNT, CDR2 YENEEA. With 5 bases removed from V and 6 bases from J, the gap between germline ends came to 18 bases. The CDR3 length is 15 residues.